A single sample is the source of the 12 T cell receptor beta chains below, sequenced in a study of breast tumors, draining lymph nodes, adjacent tissues. Each CDR3 protein gets one entry after TCRdb re-called the multiplex PCR reads with MiXCR. In the table there are 45,000 to 65,000 distinct CDR3 sequences, 42% of which are singletons. Input material: breast tumor tissue. Receptors originate from a female donor with breast cancer. Some clones in this sample may be carry-over from other donors' samples.

This clonotype has at least ten counts. V usage is TRBV4-2 and J usage is TRBJ2-3; D not resolved. The germline CDR1 and CDR2 sequences are LGHNA and YNFKEQ. This CDR3 is built from 11 residues. V was shortened by 1 base and J by 5 bases, with 1 base between the two germline ends. This CDR3 is CASSQGDTQYF. CDR3 coding DNA: TGTGCCAGCAGCCAAGGAGATACGCAGTATTTT.

Concerning this clonotype: Without the conserved terminal phenylalanine or tryptophan, this CDR3 likely stems from a read error. The CDR3 DNA is TGCGCCAGCAGACAGACAGGGGGCACCGAAAAACTGTTTCTT. It encodes CASRQTGGTEKLFL. This chain joins TRBV5-1 and TRBJ1-4; 10 bases are shared with TRBD1. Germline V gene sequence: CDR1 SGHRS, CDR2 YFSETQ. V gave up 5 bases and J gave up 8 bases; unmatched junction bases: 6. This CDR3 is 14 amino acids long.

The chain combines TRBV5-4 with TRBJ1-1, with D possibly being TRBD1 (5 bases). The CDR3 sequence is 14 residues long. Germline CDR1 is SGHNT and CDR2 is YYREEE (reference sequence). Trimming removed 4 bases from V and 1 base from J, with 11 bases in between. For the CDR3, the DNA is TGTGCCAGCAGCCTGACCGGGACGAACACTGAAGCTTTCTTT. Protein: CASSLTGTNTEAFF.

This clonotype was observed at least ten times. The chain's CDR3 is CASTLTGLAGATGELFF. The CDR3 DNA is TGTGCCAGCACACTTACCGGACTAGCGGGAGCCACCGGGGAGCTGTTTTTT. This chain links TRBV6-5 with TRBJ2-2; 13 nucleotides match TRBD2. This CDR3 comprises 17 residues. CDR1 and CDR2 (germline): MNHEY, SVGAGI. V lost 7 bases, J lost 4 bases, and 9 bases stayed unmatched.

The sample holds many counts of this clonotype. CDR3 nucleotides: TGTGCCAGCAGCTTTCCCGGGACAGGGGGACTAGCGGGAGTGGGTAATGAGCAGTTCTTC. It specifies CASSFPGTGGLAGVGNEQFF. The chain is built from TRBV5-6 and TRBJ2-1; the match to TRBD2 covers 14 bases. V dropped 2 bases and J dropped 7; count of bases not matched to a gene: 17. Germline lookup yields CDR1 SGHDT and CDR2 YYEEEE. This CDR3 has 20 residues.

Regarding this clonotype: A much larger clonotype is one base distant, so this may be a read error. The genes are TRBV5-1 and TRBJ2-5; D gene unclear. Looked up from germline, CDR1 is SGHRS and CDR2 is YFSETQ. The CDR3 length is 12 residues. The CDR3: CASSWSKETHYF. In DNA form, the CDR3 reads TGCGCCAGCAGCTGGTCAAAAGAGACCCACTACTTC.

For this clonotype: Because it lacks the conserved phenylalanine or tryptophan at the end, this CDR3 is likely a read error. The CDR3 coding sequence is TGCGCCAGCAGCTTTGGCAGAAACTACGATCAGTACCTC. This sequence encodes CASSFGRNYDQYL. The V gene is TRBV5-1, the J gene TRBJ2-7, with unresolved D. The CDR3 contains 13 residues. CDR1 and CDR2 from the germline V gene are SGHRS and YFSETQ.

The chain links TRBV29-1 to TRBJ1-1; D unclear. Trimming took 7 bases from V and 6 from J, leaving 12 bases between them. CDR1 and CDR2 from the germline V gene are SQVTM and ANQGSEA. The CDR3 contains 11 residues. Here the CDR3 reads CSDPYDAEAFF. The CDR3 DNA is TGCAGCGATCCCTATGATGCTGAAGCTTTCTTT.

This clonotype has at least ten counts. The chain recombines TRBV19 with TRBJ2-2, with 10 bases matching TRBD2. The germline CDR1 and CDR2 sequences are LNHDA and SQIVND (reference sequence). V shed 7 bases and J 1 base; nucleotides not matched to a gene: 6. This CDR3 comprises 16 residues. The CDR3 protein is CASKRASGRNTGELFF. The CDR3 DNA sequence: TGTGCCAGTAAGAGGGCTAGCGGGAGGAACACCGGGGAGCTGTTTTTT.

The V gene is TRBV6-4, the J gene TRBJ2-3; TRBD2 aligns across 8 bases. In germline, CDR1 is MRHNA, CDR2 SNTAGT. V shed 7 bases and J 0 bases; nucleotides not matched to a gene: 0. The CDR3 is 13 amino acids. The chain's CDR3 is CASTSGSTDTQYF. The CDR3 DNA follows: TGTGCCAGCACTAGCGGGAGCACAGATACGCAGTATTTT.

This clonotype was recorded at least ten times. The chain links TRBV11-2 to TRBJ1-4, with D possibly being TRBD1 (6 bases). CDR1 is SGHAT, CDR2 FQNNGV, per germline. This CDR3 comprises 16 residues. The germline V and J ends were trimmed by 5 bases and 0 bases, with 13 bases remaining between them. CDR3 coding DNA: TGTGCCAGCAGCCCCCAGGGACAAGCAACTAATGAAAAACTGTTTTTT. Residues: CASSPQGQATNEKLFF. Based on the CDR3 plus reference TRBV11-2 and TRBJ1-4, the full variable domain is EAGVAQSPRYKIIEKRQSVAFWCNPISGHATLYWYQQILGQGPKLLIQFQNNGVVDDSQLPKDRFSAERLKGVDSTLKIQPAKLEDSAVYLCASSPQGQATNEKLFFGSGTQLSVL.

The chain has TRBV11-1 and TRBJ2-2; D possibly corresponds to TRBD2 (6 bases). The CDR3 is 15 amino acids. Deletions cut 3 bases from V and 5 bases from J, with 13 bases between. Germline V gene sequence: CDR1 SGHAT, CDR2 FQDESV (reference sequence). The CDR3 is CASSFIGSGTGELFF. CDR3 nucleotide sequence: TGTGCCAGCAGCTTCATCGGGAGCGGGACCGGGGAGCTGTTTTTT.